Described below is a single T cell receptor beta chain sequence and its context. Antigen unknown. Germline CDR1 reads KGHSH; CDR2 reads LQKENI. The CDR3 loop spans 14 amino acids. V lost 0 bases and J lost 8, with 11 bases in between. The PCR had 60 Vbeta and 13 Jbeta primers. Assay: immunoSEQ multiplex PCR; the TCRdb copy retains only in-frame clones and omits some. The sample yields about 150,000 clones, roughly 80% seen once. This sample was included in a study of cytomegalovirus exposure and HLA in healthy donors. Study background: Most donors, 81% of approximately 400 genotyped, fell in the Caucasian-associated ancestry cluster. Study conclusions and caveats: Reportedly, diagnosis of cytomegalovirus status by the classifier showed high specificity and sensitivity. Excluded: some indistinguishable V segments such as TRBV6-2 and TRBV6-3.

The sequenced material came from PBMCs. The TCR originated in a man aged 40-55 years in good health and CMV-seropositive. The chain has TRBV18 and TRBJ2-1; D is possibly TRBD2 (5 bases). The CDR3 bases are TGTGCCAGCTCACCACCCGGACTGCCCCATGAGCAGTTCTTC. This translates into CASSPPGLPHEQFF.